In this sample, the clone carrying this T cell receptor (beta chain) turned up many times. Its cognate antigen is unknown. Molecular barcoded adaptors covering alpha/delta and beta/gamma chains were used on approximately 400 ng RNA. TCRdb analysed the reads with MiXCR anew, one entry per CDR3 protein. The sample contains about 38,000 distinct CDR3 sequences, roughly 15% of which appear only once. Unmatched junction bases numbered 3, after V lost 4 bases and J lost 3 bases. The CDR3 has 14 amino acids. The germline V gene has CDR1 SGDLS and CDR2 YYNGEE. This entry is derived from a study of read filtering for tumor transcriptome and immune sequencing. Whole-study context: Per sample, TCR-region reads ranged about 3.5 to 11 million by IR-seq, about 75 to 1273 by RNA-seq. Overall study findings and caveats: Correlation between methods rose after single-read clonotypes were removed.

The sequenced sample was a population of CD138-negative cells sorted from bone marrow. The chain joins TRBV9 to TRBJ2-7, with 11 positions matching TRBD2. The sequence came from a donor aged 40 or over with multiple myeloma. CDR3 sequence reads: CASSLGTSGYEQYF. In DNA, the CDR3 is TGTGCCAGCAGCTTGGGGACTAGCGGCTACGAGCAGTACTTC.